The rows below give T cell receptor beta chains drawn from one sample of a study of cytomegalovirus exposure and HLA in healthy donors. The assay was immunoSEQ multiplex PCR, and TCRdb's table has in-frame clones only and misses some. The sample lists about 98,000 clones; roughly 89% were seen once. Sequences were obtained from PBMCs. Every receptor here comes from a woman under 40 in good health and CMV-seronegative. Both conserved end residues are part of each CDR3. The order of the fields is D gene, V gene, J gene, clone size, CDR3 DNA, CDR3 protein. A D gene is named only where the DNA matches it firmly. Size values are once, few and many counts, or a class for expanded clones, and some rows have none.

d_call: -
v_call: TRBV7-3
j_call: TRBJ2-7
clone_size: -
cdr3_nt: TGTGCCAGCAGCTTAGAGCAGGGCTACGAGCAGTACTTC
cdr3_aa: CASSLEQGYEQYF

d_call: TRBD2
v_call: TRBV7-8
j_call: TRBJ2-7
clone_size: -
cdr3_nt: TGTGCCAGCAGCTTAAGTAGCGGGATGGGTTACGAGCAGTACTTC
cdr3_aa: CASSLSSGMGYEQYF

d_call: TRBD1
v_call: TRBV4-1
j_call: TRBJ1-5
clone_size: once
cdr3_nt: TGCGCCAGCAGCCAACCGGGACAGTTTCAGCCCCAGCATTTT
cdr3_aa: CASSQPGQFQPQHF

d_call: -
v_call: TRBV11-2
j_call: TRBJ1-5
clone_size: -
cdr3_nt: TGTGCCAGCAGCGTCCGACAAAATCAGCCCCAGCATTTT
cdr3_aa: CASSVRQNQPQHF

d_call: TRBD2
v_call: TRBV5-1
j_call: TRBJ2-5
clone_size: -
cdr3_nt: TGCGCCAGCAGCCGGACTAGCAGCAGCGAGACCCAGTACTTC
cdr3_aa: CASSRTSSSETQYF

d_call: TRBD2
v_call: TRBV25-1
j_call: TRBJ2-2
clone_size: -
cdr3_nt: TGTGCCAGCAGTCATCGACTAGCGGGAACCGGGGAGCTGTTTTTT
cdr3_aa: CASSHRLAGTGELFF

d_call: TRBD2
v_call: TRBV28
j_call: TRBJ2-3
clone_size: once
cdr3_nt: TGTGCCAGCAGTCCCCCCGCGGGAGATCTGACGGATACGCAGTATTTT
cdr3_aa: CASSPPAGDLTDTQYF

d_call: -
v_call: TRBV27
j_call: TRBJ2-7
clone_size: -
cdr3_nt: TGTGCCACGCAGGGGCAGTCCTACGAGCAGTACTTC
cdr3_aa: CATQGQSYEQYF

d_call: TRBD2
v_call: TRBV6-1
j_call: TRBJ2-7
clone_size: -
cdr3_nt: TGTGCCAGCAGTGAAAGGACGGGGTTACTAGCGGGAGGGTACTACGAGCAGTACTTC
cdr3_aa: CASSERTGLLAGGYYEQYF

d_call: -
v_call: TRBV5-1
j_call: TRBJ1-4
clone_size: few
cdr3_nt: TGCGCCAGCAGCCCTTCGGCGAGGAGAGAGGATGAAAAACTGTTTTTT
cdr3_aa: CASSPSARREDEKLFF

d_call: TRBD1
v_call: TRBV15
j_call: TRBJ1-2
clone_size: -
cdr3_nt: TGTGCCACCAGTAACAGGGGTCGCTACACCTTC
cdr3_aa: CATSNRGRYTF

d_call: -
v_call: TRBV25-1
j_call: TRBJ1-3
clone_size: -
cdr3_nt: TGTGCCAGCAGTGACCCGGGACTCGAGAACACCATATATTTT
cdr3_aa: CASSDPGLENTIYF

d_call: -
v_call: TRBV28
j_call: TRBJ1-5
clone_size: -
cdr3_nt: TGTGCCAGCACCCCTCAGGTATATCAGCCCCAGCATTTT
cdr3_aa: CASTPQVYQPQHF

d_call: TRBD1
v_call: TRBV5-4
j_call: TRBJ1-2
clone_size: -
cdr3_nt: TGTGCCAGCAGCTTGGTACAGGGGGGGGAATATGGCTACACCTTC
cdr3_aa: CASSLVQGGEYGYTF

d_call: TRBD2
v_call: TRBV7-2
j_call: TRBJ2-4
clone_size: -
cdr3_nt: TGTGCCAGCAGCTCAAGGACTAGCGGGCACACCCTAGCCAAAAACATTCAGTACTTC
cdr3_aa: CASSSRTSGHTLAKNIQYF

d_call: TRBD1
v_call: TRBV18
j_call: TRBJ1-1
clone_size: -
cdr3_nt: TGTGCCAGCTCACCGTATGACAGGGCGAAGGGGGCGAACACTGAAGCTTTCTTT
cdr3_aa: CASSPYDRAKGANTEAFF

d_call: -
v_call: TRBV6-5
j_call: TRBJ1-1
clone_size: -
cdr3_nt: TGTGCCAGCAGTAAACAGGGTCGGGACACTGAAGCTTTCTTT
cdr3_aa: CASSKQGRDTEAFF

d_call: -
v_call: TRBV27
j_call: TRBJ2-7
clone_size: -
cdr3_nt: TGTGCCAGCAGGTTCACCGGGTCGGGTTCCTACGAGCAGTACTTC
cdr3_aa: CASRFTGSGSYEQYF

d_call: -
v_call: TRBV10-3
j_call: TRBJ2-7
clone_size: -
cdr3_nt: TGTGCCATCAAAGGAGAGGGATCCTACGAGCAGTACTTC
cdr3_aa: CAIKGEGSYEQYF

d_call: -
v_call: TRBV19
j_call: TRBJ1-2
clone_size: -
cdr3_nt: TGTGCCAGTAGTATTTTTCGGGGTTTTACCTATGGCTACACCTTC
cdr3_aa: CASSIFRGFTYGYTF

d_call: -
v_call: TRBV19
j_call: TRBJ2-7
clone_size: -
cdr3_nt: TGTGCCAGTAGTATAGGCAGGGTCAACGAGCAGTACTTC
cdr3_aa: CASSIGRVNEQYF

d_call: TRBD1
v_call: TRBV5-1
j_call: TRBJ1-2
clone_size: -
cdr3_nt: TGCGCCAGCTCCCCCGGACAGGATAACTATGGCTACACCTTC
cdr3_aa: CASSPGQDNYGYTF

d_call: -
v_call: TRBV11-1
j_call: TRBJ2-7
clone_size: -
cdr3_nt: TGTGCCAGCACCCAGGGGCGGGGGAGTGCGAGCGAGCAGTACTTC
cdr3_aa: CASTQGRGSASEQYF

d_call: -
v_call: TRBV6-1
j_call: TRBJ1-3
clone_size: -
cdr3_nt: TGTGCCAGCAGTGGGAGCACCCCGACCCTTGGAAACACCATATATTTT
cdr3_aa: CASSGSTPTLGNTIYF

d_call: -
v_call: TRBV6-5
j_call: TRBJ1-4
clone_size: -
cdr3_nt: TGTGCCAGCAGTTACTCAAGGACAGTTGGTGCAAAACTGTTTTTT
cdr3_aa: CASSYSRTVGAKLFF

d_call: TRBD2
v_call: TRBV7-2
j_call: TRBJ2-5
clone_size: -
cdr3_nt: TGTGCCAGCAGCCGGCGGGGGTATGACCAAGAGACCCAGTACTTC
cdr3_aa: CASSRRGYDQETQYF

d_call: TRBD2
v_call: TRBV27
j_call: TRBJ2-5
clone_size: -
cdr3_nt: TGTGCCAGCAGTTCGGGGACTAGCGGCCAAGAGACCCAGTACTTC
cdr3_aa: CASSSGTSGQETQYF

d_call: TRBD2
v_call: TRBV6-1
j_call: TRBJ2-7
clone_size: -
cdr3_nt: TGTGCCAGCAGTGACCTCGGGACTAGCCCCCTCCTCGAGCAGTACTTC
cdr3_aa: CASSDLGTSPLLEQYF

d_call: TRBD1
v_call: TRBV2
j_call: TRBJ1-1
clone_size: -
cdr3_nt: TGTGCTACCACAAGGAGAACAGGGGGGAACACTGAAGCTTTCTTT
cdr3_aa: CATTRRTGGNTEAFF

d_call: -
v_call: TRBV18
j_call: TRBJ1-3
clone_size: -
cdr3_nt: TGTGCCAGCTCACCGGGCAGGGGAAACTCTGGAAACACCATATATTTT
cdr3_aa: CASSPGRGNSGNTIYF

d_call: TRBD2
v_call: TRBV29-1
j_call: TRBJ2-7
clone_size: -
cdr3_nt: TGCAGCGCTCTGCTAGCGGGGGGGCAATACGAGCAGTACTTC
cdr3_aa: CSALLAGGQYEQYF

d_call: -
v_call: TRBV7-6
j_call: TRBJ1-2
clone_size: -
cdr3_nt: TGTGCCAGCAGCCGCCAGGGGAACTATGGCTACACCTTC
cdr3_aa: CASSRQGNYGYTF

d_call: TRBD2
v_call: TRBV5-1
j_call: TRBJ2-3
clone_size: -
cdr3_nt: TGCGCCAGCAGCTTGGCCATAGCGGGAGCCGCAGATACGCAGTATTTT
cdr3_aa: CASSLAIAGAADTQYF

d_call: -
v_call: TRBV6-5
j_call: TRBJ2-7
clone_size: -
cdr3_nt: TGTGCCAGCAGCCCACACGATGGTCGACAAAACGAGCAGTACTTC
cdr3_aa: CASSPHDGRQNEQYF

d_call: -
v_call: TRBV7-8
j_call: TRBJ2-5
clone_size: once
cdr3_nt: TGTGCCAGCCACCTGGGCACAGTTACGGGGGAGACCCAGTACTTC
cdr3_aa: CASHLGTVTGETQYF

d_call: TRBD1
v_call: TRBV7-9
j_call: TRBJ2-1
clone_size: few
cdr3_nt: TGTGCCAGCAGTAGACAGGGAAACCACAATGAGCAGTTCTTC
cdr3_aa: CASSRQGNHNEQFF

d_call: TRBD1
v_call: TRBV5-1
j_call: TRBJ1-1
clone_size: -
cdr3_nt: TGCGCCAGCAGCGTGACAGGGGGTCGTGTAGAGGCTTTCTTT
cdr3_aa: CASSVTGGRVEAFF

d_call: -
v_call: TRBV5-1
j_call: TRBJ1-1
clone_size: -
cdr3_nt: TGCGCCAGCAGCTCAGGGGTTATTGATGAAGCTTTCTTT
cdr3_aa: CASSSGVIDEAFF

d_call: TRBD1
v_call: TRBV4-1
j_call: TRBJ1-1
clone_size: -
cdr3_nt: TGCGCCAGCAGCCAAGAACAGGGGCGCCGAGCTTTCTTT
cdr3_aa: CASSQEQGRRAFF

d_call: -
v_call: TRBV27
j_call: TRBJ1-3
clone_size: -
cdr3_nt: TGTGCCAGCAGTTTCAGGCTGTCCTCTGGAAACACCATATATTTT
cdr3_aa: CASSFRLSSGNTIYF

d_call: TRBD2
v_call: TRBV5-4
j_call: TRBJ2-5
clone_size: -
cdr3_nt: TGTGCCAGCAGCTCCGGGACTAGCGGGTGGTCTGGAGAGACCCAGTACTTC
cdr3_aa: CASSSGTSGWSGETQYF

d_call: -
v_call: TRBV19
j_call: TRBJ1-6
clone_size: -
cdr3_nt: TGTGCCAGTACTGGGCCTGGATCACCCCTCCACTTT
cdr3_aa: CASTGPGSPLHF

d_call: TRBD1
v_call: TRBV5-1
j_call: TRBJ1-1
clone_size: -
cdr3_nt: TGCGCCAGCAGCACCCGGGACAGGGGGCCTGACACTGAAGCTTTCTTT
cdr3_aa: CASSTRDRGPDTEAFF

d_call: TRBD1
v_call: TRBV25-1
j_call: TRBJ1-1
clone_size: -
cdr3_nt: TGTGCCAGCTGCACCGACAGGGGTAACACTGAAGCTTTCTTT
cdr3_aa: CASCTDRGNTEAFF

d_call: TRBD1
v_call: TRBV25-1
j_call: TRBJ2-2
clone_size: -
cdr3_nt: TGTGCCAGCAAGGGACAGGGGGCCCCCGGGGAGCTGTTTTTT
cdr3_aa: CASKGQGAPGELFF

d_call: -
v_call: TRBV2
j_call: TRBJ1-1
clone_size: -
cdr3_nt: TGTGCCAGCAGTGTCGGTCTGAACACTGAAGCTTTCTTT
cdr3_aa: CASSVGLNTEAFF

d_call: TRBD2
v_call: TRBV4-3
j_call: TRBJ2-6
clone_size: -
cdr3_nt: TGCGCCAGCAGCCACTGGACTAGCGGATCCTCTGGGGCCAACGTCCTGACTTTC
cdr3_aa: CASSHWTSGSSGANVLTF

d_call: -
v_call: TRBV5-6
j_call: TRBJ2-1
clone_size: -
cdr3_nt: TGTGCCAGCAGCTCCCCCGAGGGCAACGCCTTCTCGATTTACAATGAGCAGTTCTTC
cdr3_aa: CASSSPEGNAFSIYNEQFF

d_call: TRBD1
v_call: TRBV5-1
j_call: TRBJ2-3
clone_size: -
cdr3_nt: TGCGCCAGCCAAGCCGGGACAGGCACAGATACGCAGTATTTT
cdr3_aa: CASQAGTGTDTQYF

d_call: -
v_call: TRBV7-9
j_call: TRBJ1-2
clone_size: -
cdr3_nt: TGTGCCAGCAGCTTAGACAGTTCCTATGGCTACACCTTC
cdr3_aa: CASSLDSSYGYTF

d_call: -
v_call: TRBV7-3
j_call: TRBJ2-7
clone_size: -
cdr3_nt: TGTGCCAGCAGCGCCGACAGCTCCTACGAGCAGTACTTC
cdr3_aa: CASSADSSYEQYF

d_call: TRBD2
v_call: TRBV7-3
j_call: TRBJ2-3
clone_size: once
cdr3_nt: TGTGCCAGCAGCCCGCGACTAGCGGGAAGTGGAATGGGGCAGTATTTT
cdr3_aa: CASSPRLAGSGMGQYF

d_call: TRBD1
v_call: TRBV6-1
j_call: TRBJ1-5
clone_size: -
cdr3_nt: TGTGCCAGCAGTGTCCAGGGGGGTGTGAGCAATCAGCCCCAGCATTTT
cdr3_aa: CASSVQGGVSNQPQHF